This TCR beta chain is from a study of T cell repertoires in cytomegalovirus infection. Across the study: An indication of both CMV infection and matching HLA type came from public TCR beta signatures.

Points from the study as a whole: CMV carriers having the relevant HLA were flagged by cumulative public TCR beta family frequency. The study found HLA-C-restricted CMV-specific TCR beta clonotypes dominating the ex vivo response.

TCRdb reprocessed the reads with MiXCR, giving one entry per CDR3 protein. The sample holds some 240,000 distinct CDR3 sequences; 15% to 20% are singletons and the top ten take less than 50%. J lost 7 bases, V lost 0 bases, and 5 bases had no gene match. The CDR3 length is 15 residues. In germline, CDR1 is MNHEY, CDR2 SVGEGT. This clonotype was counted between two and nine times. Its specificity is unknown. The sample comprised CD8+ T cells from PBMCs. The TCR originated in a human donor in good health (CMV status not recorded). Some clones in this sample may be carry-over from other donors' samples. This sequence joins TRBV6-2 or TRBV6-3 and TRBJ2-4, with 8 bases matching TRBD1. The CDR3 bases are TGTGCCAGCAGTTACTCTCAGGGGGCGCGGAACATTCAGTACTTC. This gives the protein CASSYSQGARNIQYF.